What follows are 11 T cell receptor beta chains derived from one specimen sequenced in a study of T cell changes during pregnancy in multiple sclerosis. Sequenced by immunoSEQ multiplex PCR; TCRdb stores in-frame clones only, minus some. The sample has about 23,000 clones, approximately 90% seen once. This sample comprised CD8+ T cells from peripheral blood mononuclear cells, obtained in the first trimester of pregnancy. These receptor sequences come from a female donor with multiple sclerosis, enrolled in a pregnancy study.

J is TRBJ1-2 and V is TRBV7-9; no firm D call. From germline, CDR1 is SEHNR and CDR2 FQNEAQ (reference sequence). The CDR3 spans 15 residues. Trimming took off 0 bases at V and 6 bases at J, with 14 bases between the two ends. For the CDR3, the DNA is TGTGCCAGCAGCTTAGCGGCTGACCCAGAGGATGGCTACACCTTC. Translation gives CASSLAADPEDGYTF.

The rearrangement links TRBV6-1 to TRBJ2-3, with TRBD1 matching 10 bases. After removal of 11 bases from V and 4 bases from J, the junction contained 0 bases not matched to a gene. CDR3 length: 11 amino acids. Germline loops: CDR1 MNHNS, CDR2 SASEGT. The CDR3 nucleotides are TGTGCCGGACAGGGGGCAGATACGCAGTATTTT. The encoded protein is CAGQGADTQYF.

J is TRBJ2-1 and V is TRBV28; D perhaps matches TRBD2 (6 bases). CDR1 and CDR2 from the germline V gene are MDHEN and SYDVKM. The germline V and J ends were trimmed by 2 bases and 5 bases, with 13 bases remaining between them. This CDR3 region has 15 residues. CDR3 in amino acids: CASSLPGEVHNEQFF. CDR3 coding DNA: TGTGCCAGCAGTTTACCCGGGGAGGTCCACAATGAGCAGTTCTTC.

This rearrangement joins TRBV7-9 to TRBJ2-5, with 7 bases aligning to TRBD1. In germline, CDR1 is SEHNR, CDR2 FQNEAQ (reference sequence). The length of the CDR3 is 17 residues. V trimming: 0 bases; J trimming: 2 bases; junction bases outside the gene matches: 9. The CDR3 DNA follows: TGTGCCAGCAGCTTAGCCTCGGGACAGCCCTATCAAGAGACCCAGTACTTC. It yields the protein CASSLASGQPYQETQYF.

The chain is built from TRBV15 and TRBJ2-2, with D possibly TRBD2 on 6 matching bases. The CDR3 sequence is 14 residues long. The germline V and J ends were trimmed by 3 bases and 4 bases, with 9 bases remaining between them. The germline CDR1 and CDR2 sequences are LNHNV and YYDKDF (reference sequence). The DNA for the CDR3 is TGTGCCACCAGCAGCGGGAGCGCCACCGGGGAGCTGTTTTTT. Its translation: CATSSGSATGELFF. Using reference TRBV15 and TRBJ2-2 for the parts outside the CDR3, the full variable domain is DAMVIQNPRYQVTQFGKPVTLSCSQTLNHNVMYWYQQKSSQAPKLLFHYYDKDFNNEADTPDNFQSRRPNTSFCFLDIRSPGLGDTAMYLCATSSGSATGELFFGEGSRLTVL.

The count of this clone is one. V gene TRBV4-3 combines with J gene TRBJ2-3; the match to TRBD2 covers 14 bases. The V segment lost 2 bases and the J segment 4 bases; nucleotides outside the gene matches: 11. Per the germline V gene, CDR1 is LGHNA and CDR2 is YSLEER. CDR3 length: 19 amino acids. CDR3 DNA: TGCGCCAGCAGCCAATCTAAAGGGACTAGCGGGAGCAGGGCAGATACGCAGTATTTT. It yields the protein CASSQSKGTSGSRADTQYF.

This chain joins TRBV19 and TRBJ2-6, with a tentative D call TRBD1 (6 bases). Germline V CDR1 and CDR2: LNHDA, SQIVND (reference sequence). Trimming removed 4 bases at V and 2 bases at J, with 15 bases between. This CDR3 spans 17 amino acids. The CDR3 is CASSTGHPNTGANVLTF. CDR3 coding DNA: TGTGCCAGTAGTACGGGACACCCTAATACTGGGGCCAACGTCCTGACTTTC.

The gene calls are TRBV2 and TRBJ2-3; 10 positions match TRBD2. Per the germline V gene, CDR1 is SNHLY and CDR2 is FYNNEI. The CDR3 contains 17 residues. V was clipped by 6 bases and J by 2 bases; unmatched bases: 11. The CDR3 region has the DNA TGTGCCAGCAGACTACCCCTAGCGGGAGAACCCACAGATACGCAGTATTTT. Translating gives CASRLPLAGEPTDTQYF.

This rearrangement joins TRBV7-9 to TRBJ2-7; 7 positions match TRBD2. J lost 5 bases, V lost 2 bases, and 9 bases had no gene match. This CDR3 comprises 15 residues. CDR1 and CDR2 from the germline V gene are SEHNR and FQNEAQ (reference sequence). In DNA, the CDR3 is TGTGCCAGCAGCTTATCCAGCGAGCGGGACCACGAGCAGTACTTC. The encoded protein is CASSLSSERDHEQYF.

This chain uses TRBV6-4 with TRBJ2-3; 10 nucleotides line up with TRBD1. The germline V gene encodes CDR1 MRHNA and CDR2 SNTAGT. This CDR3 comprises 15 residues. The junction had 7 bases not matched to a gene; V was cut back by 6 bases and J by 4 bases. CDR3: CASSAGTGAPDTQYF. The DNA of the CDR3 is TGTGCCAGCAGCGCCGGGACAGGGGCTCCAGATACGCAGTATTTT.

This clone appeared a single time. The chain links TRBV6-6 to TRBJ2-2; 9 nucleotides line up with TRBD2. Germline CDR1 and CDR2: MNHNY and SVGAGI (reference sequence). Trimming at V came to 6 bases and at J to 6 bases, leaving 8 bases not matched to a gene. The CDR3 length is 15 residues. CDR3 bases: TGTGCCAGCAGCTCTAGCGGGACCTCCCCCGGGGAGCTGTTTTTT. It codes for CASSSSGTSPGELFF.